This T cell receptor (beta chain) was found in a study of control samples from healthy donors and cancer patients (dated by TCRdb to about 2020). To prepare the library, the immunoSEQ multiplex PCR assay was applied. TCRdb's version of the immuneACCESS table is confined to in-frame rearrangements and falls short of the full clone set. An unresolved V gene accounts for under half of the shortfall where checked; the remainder is of unknown origin. This sample comprises about 120,000 clones, around 92% of them detected only once. Around 0.6% of the sample rests with the top ten. Turning to this clone: Its binding antigen is unknown. There are no base qualities to consult, and no much larger clone falls within one base.

The CDR3 sequence holds 13 residues, the cysteine and phenylalanine included. The kept DNA is CDR3 alone, 39 bases in frame from the first base. Recombination connected TRBV21-1 to TRBJ2-7; the table's D call TRBD1 went unverified against the DNA. TRBV21-1 is listed as a pseudogene. The specimen was PBMCs. This TCR derives from a man aged 80 or over with head and neck cancer. The encoded CDR3 is CASSRCRGNEQYF. The nucleotides are TGTGCCAGCAGCCGCTGCAGGGGAAACGAGCAGTACTTC.